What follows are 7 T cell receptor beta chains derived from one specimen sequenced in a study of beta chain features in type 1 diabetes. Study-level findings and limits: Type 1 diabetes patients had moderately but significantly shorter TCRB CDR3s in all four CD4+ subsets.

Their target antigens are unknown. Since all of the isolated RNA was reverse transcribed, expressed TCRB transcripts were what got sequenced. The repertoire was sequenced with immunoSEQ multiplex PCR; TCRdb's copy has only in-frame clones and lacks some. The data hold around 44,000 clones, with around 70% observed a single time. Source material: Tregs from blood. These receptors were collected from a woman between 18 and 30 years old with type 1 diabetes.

This chain's CDR3 is CASSQQQGGFGYGYTF. The CDR3 region has the DNA TGTGCCAGCAGTCAGCAACAGGGGGGGTTTGGCTATGGCTACACCTTC. The chain joins TRBV7-8 to TRBJ1-2, with 8 bases fitting TRBD1. Germline V gene lookup returns CDR1 SGHVS and CDR2 FQNEAQ. Trimming removed 6 bases from V and 4 bases from J; junction bases left unmatched: 13. The CDR3 totals 16 residues. The full variable domain, in which reference TRBV7-8 and TRBJ1-2 provide the parts outside the CDR3, is GAGVSQSPRYKVAKRGQDVALRCDPISGHVSLFWYQQALGQGPEFLTYFQNEAQLDKSGLPSDRFFAERPEGSVSTLKIQRTQQEDSAVYLCASSQQQGGFGYGYTFGSGTRLTVV.

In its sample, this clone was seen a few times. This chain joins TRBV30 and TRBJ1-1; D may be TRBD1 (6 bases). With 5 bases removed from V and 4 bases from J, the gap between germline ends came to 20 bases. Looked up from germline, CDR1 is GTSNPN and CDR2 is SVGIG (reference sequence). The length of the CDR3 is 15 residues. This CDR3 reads CAWGSLGAAATEAFF. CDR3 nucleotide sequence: TGTGCCTGGGGTTCCCTGGGGGCGGCTGCCACTGAAGCTTTCTTT. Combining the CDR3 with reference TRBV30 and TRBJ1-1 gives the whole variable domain SQTIHQWPATLVQPVGSPLSLECTVEGTSNPNLYWYRQAAGRGLQLLFYSVGIGQISSEVPQNLSASRPQDRQFILSSKKLLLSDSGFYLCAWGSLGAAATEAFFGQGTRLTVV.

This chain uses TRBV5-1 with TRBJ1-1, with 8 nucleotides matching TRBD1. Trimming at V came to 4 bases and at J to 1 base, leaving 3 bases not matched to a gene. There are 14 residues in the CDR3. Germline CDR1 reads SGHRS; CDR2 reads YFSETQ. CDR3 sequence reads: CASSPGTGNTEAFF. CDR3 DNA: TGCGCCAGCAGCCCGGGGACAGGGAACACTGAAGCTTTCTTT.

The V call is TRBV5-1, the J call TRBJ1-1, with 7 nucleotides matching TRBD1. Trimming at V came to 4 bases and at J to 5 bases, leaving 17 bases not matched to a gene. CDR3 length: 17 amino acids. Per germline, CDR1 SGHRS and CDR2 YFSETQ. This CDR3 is CASSIARMTPGGTEAFF. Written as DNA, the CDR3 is TGCGCCAGCAGCATTGCCCGAATGACTCCAGGGGGGACTGAAGCTTTCTTT.

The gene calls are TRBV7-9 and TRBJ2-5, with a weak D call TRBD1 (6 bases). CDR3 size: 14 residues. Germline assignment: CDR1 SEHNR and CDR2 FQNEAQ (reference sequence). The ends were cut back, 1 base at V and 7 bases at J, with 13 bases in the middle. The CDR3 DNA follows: TGTGCCAGCAGCTTAGATTTTGCAGGGGCGACCCAGTACTTC. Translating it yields CASSLDFAGATQYF.

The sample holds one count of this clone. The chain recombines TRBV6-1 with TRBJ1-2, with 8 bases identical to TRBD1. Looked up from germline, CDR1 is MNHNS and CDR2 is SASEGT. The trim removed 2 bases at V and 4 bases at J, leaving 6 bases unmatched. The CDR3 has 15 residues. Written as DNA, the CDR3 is TGTGCCAGCAGTGAAAGGACAGGGACAGTCTATGGCTACACCTTC. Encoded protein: CASSERTGTVYGYTF.

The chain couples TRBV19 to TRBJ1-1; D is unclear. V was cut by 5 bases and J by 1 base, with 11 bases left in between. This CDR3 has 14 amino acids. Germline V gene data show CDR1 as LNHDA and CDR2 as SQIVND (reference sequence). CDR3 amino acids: CASSVFTANTEAFF. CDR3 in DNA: TGTGCCAGTAGTGTTTTCACAGCGAACACTGAAGCTTTCTTT.